This TCR beta chain comes out of a study of T cells expressing NK-cell markers. Whole-study context: Seropositivity for HCMV was found in seven of the eight sequenced donors, with one seronegative.

Production of TCR beta cDNA relied on 5'RACE template switching with UMIs. TCRdb reprocessed the 5' RACE reads, with one entry per CDR3 protein and no DNA. In all, the sample yields 200,000 to 300,000 distinct CDR3 sequences. Comment on this clonotype: Antigen: not known.

Overall study results and limits: The contribution of dominant NKG2C+ clonotypes to CD8+ T cells in several donors was roughly 1.0-7.5%. The CD3+CD56-NKG2C+ fraction of a handful of donors was likewise dominated by these clonotypes.

Germline V gene data show CDR1 as SGHRS and CDR2 as YFSETQ. The CDR3 spans 16 residues. The chain combines TRBV5-1 with TRBJ2-2; no DNA is available, so the TRBD1 call from TCRdb remains unchecked. Sequencing was carried out using blood T cells: a sorted CD56 or NKG2C T cell subset, CD4+ or CD8+ T cells, or bulk PBMC T cells (not recorded which). The source of this sequence is a woman between 18 and 70 years old in good health. The CDR3: CASSLVGDPDLGELFF.